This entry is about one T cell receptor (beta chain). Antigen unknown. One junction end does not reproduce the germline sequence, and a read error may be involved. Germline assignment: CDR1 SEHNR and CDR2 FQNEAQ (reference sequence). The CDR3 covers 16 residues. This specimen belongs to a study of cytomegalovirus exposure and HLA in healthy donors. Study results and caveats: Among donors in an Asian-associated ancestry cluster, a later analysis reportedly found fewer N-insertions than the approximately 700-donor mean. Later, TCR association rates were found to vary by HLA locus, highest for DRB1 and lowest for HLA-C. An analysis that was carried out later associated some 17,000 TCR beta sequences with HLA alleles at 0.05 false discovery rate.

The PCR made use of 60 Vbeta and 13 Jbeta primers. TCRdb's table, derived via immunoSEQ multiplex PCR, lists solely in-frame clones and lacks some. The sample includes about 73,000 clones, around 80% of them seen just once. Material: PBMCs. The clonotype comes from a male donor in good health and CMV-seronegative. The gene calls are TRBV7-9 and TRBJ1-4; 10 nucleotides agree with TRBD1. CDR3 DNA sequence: TGTTCCAGCAGCCAGACAGGGGGCTACCAAGGGGAAAAACTGTTTTTT. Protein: CSSSQTGGYQGEKLFF.